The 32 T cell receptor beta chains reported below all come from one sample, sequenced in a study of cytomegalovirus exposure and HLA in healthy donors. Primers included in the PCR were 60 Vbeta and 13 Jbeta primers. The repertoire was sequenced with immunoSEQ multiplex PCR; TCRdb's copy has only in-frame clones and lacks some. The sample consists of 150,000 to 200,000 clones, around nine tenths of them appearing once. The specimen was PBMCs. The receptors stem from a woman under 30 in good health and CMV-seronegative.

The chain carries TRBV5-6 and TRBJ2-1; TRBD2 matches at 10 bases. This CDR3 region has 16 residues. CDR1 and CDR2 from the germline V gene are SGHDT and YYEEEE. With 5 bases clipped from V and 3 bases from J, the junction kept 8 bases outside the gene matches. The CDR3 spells CASSSLAGVGYNEQFF. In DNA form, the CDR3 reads TGTGCCAGCAGTAGTCTAGCGGGGGTCGGCTACAATGAGCAGTTCTTC.

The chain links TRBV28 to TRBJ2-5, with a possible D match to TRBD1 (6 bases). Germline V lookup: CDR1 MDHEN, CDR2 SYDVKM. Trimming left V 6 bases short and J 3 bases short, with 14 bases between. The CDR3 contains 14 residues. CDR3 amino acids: CASSILEGEETQYF. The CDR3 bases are TGTGCCAGCAGCATACTTGAGGGGGAAGAGACCCAGTACTTC.

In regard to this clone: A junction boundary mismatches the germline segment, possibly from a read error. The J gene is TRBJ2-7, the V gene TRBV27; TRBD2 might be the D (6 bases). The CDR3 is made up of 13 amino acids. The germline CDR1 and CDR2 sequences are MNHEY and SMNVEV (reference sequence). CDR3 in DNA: TGTGCCAGCGGTTTATACGGGGAGGACGAGCAGTACTTC. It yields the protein CASGLYGEDEQYF.

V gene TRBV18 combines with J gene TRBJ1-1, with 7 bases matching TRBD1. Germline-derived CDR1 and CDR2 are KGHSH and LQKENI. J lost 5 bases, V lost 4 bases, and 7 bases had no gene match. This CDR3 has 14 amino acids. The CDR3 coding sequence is TGTGCCAGCTCACAGGAGACAGGGCGGACTGAAGCTTTCTTT. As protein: CASSQETGRTEAFF.

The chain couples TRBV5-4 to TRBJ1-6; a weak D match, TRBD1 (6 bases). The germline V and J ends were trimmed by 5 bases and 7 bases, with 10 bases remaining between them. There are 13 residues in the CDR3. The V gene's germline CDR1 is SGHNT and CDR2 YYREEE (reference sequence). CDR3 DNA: TGTGCCAGCAGTTCTGGACAGAATTCACCCCTCCACTTT. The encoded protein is CASSSGQNSPLHF.

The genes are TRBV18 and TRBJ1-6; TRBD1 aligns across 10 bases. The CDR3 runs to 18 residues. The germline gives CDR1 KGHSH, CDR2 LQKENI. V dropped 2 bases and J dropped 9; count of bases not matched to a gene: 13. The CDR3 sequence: CASSPTPGQGIRGSPLHF. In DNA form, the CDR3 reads TGTGCCAGCTCACCAACTCCGGGACAGGGGATCCGAGGTTCACCCCTCCACTTT.

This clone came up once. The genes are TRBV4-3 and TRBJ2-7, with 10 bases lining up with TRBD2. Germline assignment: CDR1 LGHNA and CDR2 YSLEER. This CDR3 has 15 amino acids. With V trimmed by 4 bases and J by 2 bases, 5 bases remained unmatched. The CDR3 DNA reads TGCGCCAGCAGCCGCGGACTAGCGGAGGCCTACGAGCAGTACTTC. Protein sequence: CASSRGLAEAYEQYF.

CDR3 amino acids: CASSTIQGGANEQFF. The CDR3 bases are TGTGCCAGTAGTACCATACAGGGTGGAGCCAATGAGCAGTTCTTC. The rearrangement uses TRBV19 and TRBJ2-1; TRBD1 might be the D (6 bases). The CDR3 extends over 15 amino acids. The germline V and J ends were trimmed by 4 bases and 6 bases, with 16 bases remaining between them. Germline V lookup: CDR1 LNHDA, CDR2 SQIVND (reference sequence). The complete variable domain, with remaining parts taken from reference TRBV19 and TRBJ2-1, reads DGGITQSPKYLFRKEGQNVTLSCEQNLNHDAMYWYRQDPGQGLRLIYYSQIVNDFQKGDIAEGYSVSREKKESFPLTVTSAQKNPTAFYLCASSTIQGGANEQFFGPGTRLTVL.

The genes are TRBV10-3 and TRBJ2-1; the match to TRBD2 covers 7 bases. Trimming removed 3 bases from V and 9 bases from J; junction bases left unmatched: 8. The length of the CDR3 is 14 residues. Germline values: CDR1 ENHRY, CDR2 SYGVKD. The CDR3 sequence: CAISEGGSMSEQFF. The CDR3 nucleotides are TGTGCCATCAGTGAAGGCGGGAGCATGAGTGAGCAGTTCTTC.

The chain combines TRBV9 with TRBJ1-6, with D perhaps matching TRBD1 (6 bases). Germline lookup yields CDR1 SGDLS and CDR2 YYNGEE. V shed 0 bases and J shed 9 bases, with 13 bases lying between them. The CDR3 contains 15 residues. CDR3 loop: CASSVGSGGSSPLHF. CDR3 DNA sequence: TGTGCCAGCAGCGTAGGTTCTGGGGGCTCTTCACCCCTCCACTTT.

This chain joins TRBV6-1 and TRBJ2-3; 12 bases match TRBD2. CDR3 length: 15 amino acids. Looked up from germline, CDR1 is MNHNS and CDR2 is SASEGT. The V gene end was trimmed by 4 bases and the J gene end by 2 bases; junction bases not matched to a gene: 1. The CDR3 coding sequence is TGTGCCAGCAGTGGGACTAGCGGGGCCACAGATACGCAGTATTTT. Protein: CASSGTSGATDTQYF.

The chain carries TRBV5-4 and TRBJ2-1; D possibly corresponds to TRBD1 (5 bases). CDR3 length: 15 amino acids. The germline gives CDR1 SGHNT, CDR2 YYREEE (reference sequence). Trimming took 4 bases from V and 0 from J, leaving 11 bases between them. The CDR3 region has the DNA TGTGCCAGCAGCGCACCAGGGTCCTCCTACAATGAGCAGTTCTTC. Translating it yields CASSAPGSSYNEQFF.

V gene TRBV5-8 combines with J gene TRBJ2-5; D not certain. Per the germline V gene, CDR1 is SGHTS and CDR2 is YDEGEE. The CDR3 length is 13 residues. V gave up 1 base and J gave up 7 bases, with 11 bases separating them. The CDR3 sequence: CASSLLPLGTQYF. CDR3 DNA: TGTGCCAGCAGCTTGTTGCCGCTCGGGACCCAGTACTTC.

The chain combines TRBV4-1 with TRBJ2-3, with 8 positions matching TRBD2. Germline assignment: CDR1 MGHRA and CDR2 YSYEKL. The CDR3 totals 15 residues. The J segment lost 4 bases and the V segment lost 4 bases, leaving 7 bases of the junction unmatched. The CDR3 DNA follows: TGCGCCAGCAGCCTTTCGGGACTAGTGGCAGATACGCAGTATTTT. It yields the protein CASSLSGLVADTQYF.

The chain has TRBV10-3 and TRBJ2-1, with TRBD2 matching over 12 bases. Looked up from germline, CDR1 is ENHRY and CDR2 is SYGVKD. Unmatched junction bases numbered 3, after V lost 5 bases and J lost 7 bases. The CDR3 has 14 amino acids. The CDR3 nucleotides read TGTGCCATCAGTTTGACTAGCGGGGGAAATGAGCAGTTCTTC. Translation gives CAISLTSGGNEQFF.

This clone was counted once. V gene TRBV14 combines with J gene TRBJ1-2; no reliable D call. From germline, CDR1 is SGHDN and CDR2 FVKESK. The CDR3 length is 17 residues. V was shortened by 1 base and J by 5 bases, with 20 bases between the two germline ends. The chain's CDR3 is CASSQAGSPPPLYGYTF. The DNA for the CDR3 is TGTGCCAGCAGCCAAGCCGGGTCACCCCCCCCTCTATATGGCTACACCTTC. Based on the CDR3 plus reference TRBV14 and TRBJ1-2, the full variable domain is EAGVTQFPSHSVIEKGQTVTLRCDPISGHDNLYWYRRVMGKEIKFLLHFVKESKQDESGMPNNRFLAERTGGTYSTLKVQPAELEDSGVYFCASSQAGSPPPLYGYTFGSGTRLTVV.

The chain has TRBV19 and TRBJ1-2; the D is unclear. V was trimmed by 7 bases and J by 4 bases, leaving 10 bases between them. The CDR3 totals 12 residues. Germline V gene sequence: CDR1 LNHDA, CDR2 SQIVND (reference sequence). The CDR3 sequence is CASTPPGYGYTF. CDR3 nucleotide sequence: TGTGCCAGTACCCCTCCCGGCTATGGCTACACCTTC.

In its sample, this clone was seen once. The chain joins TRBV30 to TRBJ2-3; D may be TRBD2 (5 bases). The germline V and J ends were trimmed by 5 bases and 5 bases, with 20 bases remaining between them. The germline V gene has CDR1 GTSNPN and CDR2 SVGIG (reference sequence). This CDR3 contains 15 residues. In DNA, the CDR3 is TGTGCCTGGGCCGTACATAGAGGGAAGGGAGATACGCAGTATTTT. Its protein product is CAWAVHRGKGDTQYF.

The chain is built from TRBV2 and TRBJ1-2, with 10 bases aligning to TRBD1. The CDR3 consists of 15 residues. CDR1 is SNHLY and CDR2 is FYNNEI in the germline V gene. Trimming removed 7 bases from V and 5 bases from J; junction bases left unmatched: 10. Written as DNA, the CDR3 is TGTGCCAGCACTACGGACAGGGGGGCTCTATATGGCTACACCTTC. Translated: CASTTDRGALYGYTF.

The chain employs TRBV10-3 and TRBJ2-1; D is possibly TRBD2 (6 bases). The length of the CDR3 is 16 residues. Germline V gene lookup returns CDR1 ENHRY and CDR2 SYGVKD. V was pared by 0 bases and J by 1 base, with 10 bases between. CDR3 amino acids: CAISESTGASYNEQFF. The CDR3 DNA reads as TGTGCCATCAGTGAGTCTACGGGAGCTTCCTACAATGAGCAGTTCTTC.

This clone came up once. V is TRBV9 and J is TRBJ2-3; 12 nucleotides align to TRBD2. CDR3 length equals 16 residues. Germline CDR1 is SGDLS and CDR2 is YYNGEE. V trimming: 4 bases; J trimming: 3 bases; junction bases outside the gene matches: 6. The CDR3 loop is CASSIRLAGDTDTQYF. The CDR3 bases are TGTGCCAGCAGCATCCGACTAGCGGGGGATACAGATACGCAGTATTTT.

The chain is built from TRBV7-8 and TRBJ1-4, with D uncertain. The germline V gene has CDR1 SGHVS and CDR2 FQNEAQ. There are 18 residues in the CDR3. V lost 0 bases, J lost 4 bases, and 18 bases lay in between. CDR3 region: CASSLAVPSGSNNEKLFF. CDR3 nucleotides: TGTGCCAGCAGCTTAGCAGTTCCCTCCGGGAGCAATAATGAAAAACTGTTTTTT.

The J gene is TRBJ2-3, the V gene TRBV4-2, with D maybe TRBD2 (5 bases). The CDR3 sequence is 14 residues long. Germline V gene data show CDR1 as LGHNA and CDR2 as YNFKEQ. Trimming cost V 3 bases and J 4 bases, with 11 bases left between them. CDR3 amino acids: CASSHSSSPDTQYF. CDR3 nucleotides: TGTGCCAGCAGCCATTCATCTAGCCCAGATACGCAGTATTTT.

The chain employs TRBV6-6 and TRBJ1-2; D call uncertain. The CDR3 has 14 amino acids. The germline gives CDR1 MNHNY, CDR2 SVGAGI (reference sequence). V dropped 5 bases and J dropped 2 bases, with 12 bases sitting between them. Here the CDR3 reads CASSPRTKNYGYTF. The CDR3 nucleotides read TGTGCCAGCAGTCCACGCACAAAAAACTATGGCTACACCTTC.

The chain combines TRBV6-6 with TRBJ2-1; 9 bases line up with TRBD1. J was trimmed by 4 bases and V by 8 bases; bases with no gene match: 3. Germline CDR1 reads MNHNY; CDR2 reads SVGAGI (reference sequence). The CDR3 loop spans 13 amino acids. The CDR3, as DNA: TGTGCCAGCGGTGGGACAGGGTACAATGAGCAGTTCTTC. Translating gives CASGGTGYNEQFF.

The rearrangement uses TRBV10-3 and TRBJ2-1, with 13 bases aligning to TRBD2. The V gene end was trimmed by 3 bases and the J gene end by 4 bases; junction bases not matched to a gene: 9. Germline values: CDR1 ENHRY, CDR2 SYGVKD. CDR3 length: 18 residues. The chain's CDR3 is CAISEGGGLAGKYNEQFF. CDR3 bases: TGTGCCATCAGTGAAGGTGGGGGACTAGCGGGAAAATACAATGAGCAGTTCTTC.

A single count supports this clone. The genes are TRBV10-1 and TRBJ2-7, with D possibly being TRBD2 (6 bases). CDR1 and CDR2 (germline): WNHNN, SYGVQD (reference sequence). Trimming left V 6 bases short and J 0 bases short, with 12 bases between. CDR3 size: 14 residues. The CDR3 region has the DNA TGCGCCAGCAGCCCCGGGGGTAGCTCCTACGAGCAGTACTTC. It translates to CASSPGGSSYEQYF.

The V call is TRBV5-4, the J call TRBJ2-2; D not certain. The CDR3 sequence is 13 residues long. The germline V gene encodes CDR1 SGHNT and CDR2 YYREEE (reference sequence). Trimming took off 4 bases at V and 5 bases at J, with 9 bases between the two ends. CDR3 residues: CASSPTETGELFF. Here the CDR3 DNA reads TGTGCCAGCAGCCCTACCGAGACCGGGGAGCTGTTTTTT.

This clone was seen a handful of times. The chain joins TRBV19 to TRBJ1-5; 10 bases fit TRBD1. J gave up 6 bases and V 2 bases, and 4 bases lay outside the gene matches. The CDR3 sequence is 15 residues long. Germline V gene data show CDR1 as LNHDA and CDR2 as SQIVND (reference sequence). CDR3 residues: CASSIWTGGIQPQHF. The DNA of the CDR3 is TGTGCCAGTAGTATATGGACAGGGGGTATTCAGCCCCAGCATTTT.

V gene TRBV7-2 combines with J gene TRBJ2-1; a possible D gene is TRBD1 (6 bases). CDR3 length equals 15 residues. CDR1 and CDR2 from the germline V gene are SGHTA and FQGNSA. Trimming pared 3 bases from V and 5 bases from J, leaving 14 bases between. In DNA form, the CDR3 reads TGTGCCAGCAGCTTCTCGGGACACCTGGACAATGAGCAGTTCTTC. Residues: CASSFSGHLDNEQFF.

CDR3 residues: CASSTGFEGYTF. CDR3 coding DNA: TGTGCCAGCTCGACAGGGTTTGAGGGCTACACCTTC. This chain links TRBV28 with TRBJ1-2, with 7 bases lining up with TRBD1. V lost 8 bases to trimming and J lost 8 bases; unmatched junction nucleotides: 8. The germline V gene has CDR1 MDHEN and CDR2 SYDVKM. The CDR3 totals 12 residues.

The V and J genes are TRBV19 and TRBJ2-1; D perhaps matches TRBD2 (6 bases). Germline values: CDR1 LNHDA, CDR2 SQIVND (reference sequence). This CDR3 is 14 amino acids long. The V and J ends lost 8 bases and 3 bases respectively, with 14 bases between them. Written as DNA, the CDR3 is TGTGCCAGTTCCCCCAGCGGGTACTACAATGAGCAGTTCTTC. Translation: CASSPSGYYNEQFF. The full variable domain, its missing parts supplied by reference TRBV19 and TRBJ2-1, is DGGITQSPKYLFRKEGQNVTLSCEQNLNHDAMYWYRQDPGQGLRLIYYSQIVNDFQKGDIAEGYSVSREKKESFPLTVTSAQKNPTAFYLCASSPSGYYNEQFFGPGTRLTVL.